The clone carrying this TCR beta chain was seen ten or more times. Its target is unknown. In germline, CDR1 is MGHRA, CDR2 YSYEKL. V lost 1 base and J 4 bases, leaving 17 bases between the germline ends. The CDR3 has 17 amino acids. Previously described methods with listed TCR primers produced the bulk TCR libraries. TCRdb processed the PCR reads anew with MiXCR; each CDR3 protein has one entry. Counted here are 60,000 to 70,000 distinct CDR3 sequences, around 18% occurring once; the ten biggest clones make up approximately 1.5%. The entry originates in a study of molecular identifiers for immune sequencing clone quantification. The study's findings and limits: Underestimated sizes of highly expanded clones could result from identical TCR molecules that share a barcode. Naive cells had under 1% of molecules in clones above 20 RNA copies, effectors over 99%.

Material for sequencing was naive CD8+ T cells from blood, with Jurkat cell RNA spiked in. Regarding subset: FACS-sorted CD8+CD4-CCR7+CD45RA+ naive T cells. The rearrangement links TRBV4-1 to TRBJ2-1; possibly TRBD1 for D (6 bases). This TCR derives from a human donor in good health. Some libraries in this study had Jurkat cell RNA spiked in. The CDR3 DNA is TGCGCCAGCAGCCAAGTGATCGGGACATCGCCTTACAATGAGCAGTTCTTC. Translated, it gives CASSQVIGTSPYNEQFF.